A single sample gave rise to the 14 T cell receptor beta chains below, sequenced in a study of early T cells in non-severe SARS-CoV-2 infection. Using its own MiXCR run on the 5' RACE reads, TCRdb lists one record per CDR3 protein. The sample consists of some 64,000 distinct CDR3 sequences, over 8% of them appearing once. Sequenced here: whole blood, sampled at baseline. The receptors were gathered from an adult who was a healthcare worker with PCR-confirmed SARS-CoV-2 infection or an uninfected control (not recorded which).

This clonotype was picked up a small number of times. The CDR3 loop reads CASSGWDRGAANEKLFF. DNA for the CDR3: TGTGCCAGCAGCGGATGGGACAGGGGTGCTGCTAATGAAAAACTGTTTTTT. The rearrangement joins TRBV7-9 to TRBJ1-4; TRBD1 aligns across 10 bases. Trimming cost V 5 bases and J 3 bases; bases outside gene matches: 9. Germline V lookup: CDR1 SEHNR, CDR2 FQNEAQ (reference sequence). This CDR3 spans 17 amino acids.

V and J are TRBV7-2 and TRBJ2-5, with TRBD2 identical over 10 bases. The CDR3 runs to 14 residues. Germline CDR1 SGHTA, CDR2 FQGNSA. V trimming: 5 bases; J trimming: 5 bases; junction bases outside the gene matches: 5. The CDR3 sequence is CASSGGLAVETQYF. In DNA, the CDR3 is TGTGCCAGCAGCGGCGGACTAGCGGTTGAGACCCAGTACTTC.

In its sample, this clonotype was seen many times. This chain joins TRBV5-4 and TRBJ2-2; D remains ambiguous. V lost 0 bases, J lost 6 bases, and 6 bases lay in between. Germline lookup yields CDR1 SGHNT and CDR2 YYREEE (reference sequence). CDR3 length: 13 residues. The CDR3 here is CASSLVAPGELFF. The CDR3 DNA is TGTGCCAGCAGCTTGGTAGCACCCGGGGAGCTGTTTTTT.

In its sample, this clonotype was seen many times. The CDR3 sequence: CASSWGTSGESYEQYF. CDR3 bases: TGTGCCAGCAGTTGGGGGACTAGCGGAGAATCCTACGAGCAGTACTTC. V gene TRBV28 combines with J gene TRBJ2-7, with 11 bases aligning to TRBD2. CDR1 and CDR2 from the germline V gene are MDHEN and SYDVKM. The CDR3 is 16 residues long. With 4 bases clipped from V and 1 base from J, the junction kept 6 bases outside the gene matches.

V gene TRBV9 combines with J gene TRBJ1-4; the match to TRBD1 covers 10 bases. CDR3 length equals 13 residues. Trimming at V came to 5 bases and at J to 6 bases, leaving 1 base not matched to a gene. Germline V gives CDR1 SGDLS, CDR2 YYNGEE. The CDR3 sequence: CASRGQGDEKLFF. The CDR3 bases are TGTGCCAGCAGAGGACAGGGGGATGAAAAACTGTTTTTT.

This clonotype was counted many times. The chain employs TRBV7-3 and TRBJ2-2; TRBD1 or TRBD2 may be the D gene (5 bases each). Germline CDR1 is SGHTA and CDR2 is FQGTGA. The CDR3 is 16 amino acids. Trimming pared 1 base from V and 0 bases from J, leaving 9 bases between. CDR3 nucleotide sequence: TGTGCCAGCAGCTTAAATGGGGACCCGAACACCGGGGAGCTGTTTTTT. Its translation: CASSLNGDPNTGELFF.

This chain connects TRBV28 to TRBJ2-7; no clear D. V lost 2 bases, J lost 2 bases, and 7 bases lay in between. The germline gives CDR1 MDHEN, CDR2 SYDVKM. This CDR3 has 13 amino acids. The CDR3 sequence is CASSLEQAYEQYF. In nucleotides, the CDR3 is TGTGCCAGCAGTTTAGAGCAGGCCTACGAGCAGTACTTC.

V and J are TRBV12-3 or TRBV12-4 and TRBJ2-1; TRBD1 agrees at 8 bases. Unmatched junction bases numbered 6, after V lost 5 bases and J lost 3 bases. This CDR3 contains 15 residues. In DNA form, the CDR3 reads TGTGCCAGCAGTAAGACCGGGACAGGCTACAATGAGCAGTTCTTC. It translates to CASSKTGTGYNEQFF.

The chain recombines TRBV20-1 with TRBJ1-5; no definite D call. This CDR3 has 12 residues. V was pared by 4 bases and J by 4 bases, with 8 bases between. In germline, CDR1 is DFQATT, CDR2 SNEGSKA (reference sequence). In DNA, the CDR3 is TGCAGTGCTAAGTTGGCAAATCAGCCCCAGCATTTT. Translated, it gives CSAKLANQPQHF.

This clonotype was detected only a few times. The CDR3 nucleotides read TGTGCCAGCAGGGTTCAAGAGACCCAGTACTTC. Encoded protein: CASRVQETQYF. The chain recombines TRBV6-6 with TRBJ2-5, with D hard to call. The CDR3 has 11 residues. V gave up 6 bases and J gave up 2 bases, with 4 bases separating them. Per germline, CDR1 MNHNY and CDR2 SVGAGI (reference sequence).

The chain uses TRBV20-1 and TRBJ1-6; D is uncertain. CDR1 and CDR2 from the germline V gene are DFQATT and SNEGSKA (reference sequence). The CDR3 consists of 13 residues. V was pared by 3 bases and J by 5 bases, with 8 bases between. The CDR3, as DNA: TGCAGTGCTAGGGCATCCCATAATTCACCCCTCCACTTT. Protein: CSARASHNSPLHF.

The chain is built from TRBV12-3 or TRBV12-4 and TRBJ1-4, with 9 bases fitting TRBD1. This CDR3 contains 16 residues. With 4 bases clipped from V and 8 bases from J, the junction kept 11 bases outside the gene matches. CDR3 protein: CASSSGQGVGREKLFF. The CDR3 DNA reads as TGTGCCAGCAGTTCGGGACAGGGCGTGGGTAGGGAAAAACTGTTTTTT.

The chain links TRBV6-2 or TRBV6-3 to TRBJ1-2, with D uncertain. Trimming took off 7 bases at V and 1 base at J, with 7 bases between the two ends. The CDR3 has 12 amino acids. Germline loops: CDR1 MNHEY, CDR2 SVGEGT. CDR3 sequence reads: CASTDRNYGYTF. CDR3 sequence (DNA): TGTGCCAGCACCGACCGTAACTATGGCTACACCTTC.

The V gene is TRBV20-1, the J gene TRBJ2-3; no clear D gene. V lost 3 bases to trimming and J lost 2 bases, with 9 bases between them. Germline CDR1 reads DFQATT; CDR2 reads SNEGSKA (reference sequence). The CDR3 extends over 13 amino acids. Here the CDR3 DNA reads TGCAGTGCTAGTAAGGAAGACACAGATACGCAGTATTTT. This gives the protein CSASKEDTDTQYF.